The 29 T cell receptor beta chains below all came from one sample that was sequenced in a study of siplizumab effects on memory and regulatory T cells. Mixed lymphocyte reaction cells underwent more than five days of coculture at 37°C. Their antigens are not known. Here immunoSEQ multiplex PCR was the method, and the copy in TCRdb shows in-frame clones only, minus some. The sample includes more than 5,500 clones, 35% to 40% of them seen just once. What was sequenced was CFSE-low (dividing) CD8+ T cells sorted from an allogeneic mixed lymphocyte reaction. The receptors shown here come from a human donor in good health; the cells came from an allogeneic mixed lymphocyte reaction.

The chain uses TRBV29-1 and TRBJ2-1; 13 bases fit TRBD2. CDR3 length equals 15 residues. The germline CDR1 and CDR2 sequences are SQVTM and ANQGSEA. Losses at the gene ends were 4 bases for V and 8 bases for J; bases not matched to a gene: 8. The CDR3 DNA reads as TGCAGCGTTGTTACCACTAGCGGGAGGGCCTATGAGCAGTTCTTC. Its protein product is CSVVTTSGRAYEQFF.

The V and J genes are TRBV27 and TRBJ2-1, with 7 bases matching TRBD2. Per the germline V gene, CDR1 is MNHEY and CDR2 is SMNVEV (reference sequence). The CDR3 extends over 12 amino acids. V shed 6 bases, J shed 12 bases, and the junction held 8 bases outside the gene matches. The CDR3: CASSLGPSGQFF. For the CDR3, the DNA is TGTGCCAGCAGCTTAGGGCCTAGCGGGCAGTTCTTC.

This rearrangement joins TRBV13 to TRBJ2-1; 8 bases are shared with TRBD2. The trim removed 6 bases at V and 9 bases at J, leaving 13 bases unmatched. In germline, CDR1 is PRHDT, CDR2 FYEKMQ (reference sequence). The CDR3 spans 15 residues. The CDR3 reads CASSVGVAGMGEQFF. The CDR3 region has the DNA TGTGCCAGCAGTGTAGGGGTAGCGGGAATGGGTGAGCAGTTCTTC.

The chain couples TRBV14 to TRBJ2-3; TRBD2 aligns across 8 bases. Germline trimming cut 2 bases from V and 2 bases from J; bases unmatched to any gene: 3. This CDR3 is 15 amino acids long. Germline assignment: CDR1 SGHDN and CDR2 FVKESK. CDR3 sequence (DNA): TGTGCCAGCAGCCAACGGACTAGCTTCACAGATACGCAGTATTTT. This encodes CASSQRTSFTDTQYF.

This sequence joins TRBV13 and TRBJ2-7; 7 nucleotides align to TRBD1. The length of the CDR3 is 13 residues. The J segment lost 6 bases and the V segment lost 7 bases, leaving 9 bases of the junction unmatched. Looked up from germline, CDR1 is PRHDT and CDR2 is FYEKMQ (reference sequence). The CDR3 bases are TGTGCCAGCAACCTACAGGGGAACGGCGAGCAGTACTTC. Translation: CASNLQGNGEQYF.

The V gene is TRBV2, the J gene TRBJ1-1, with 7 bases matching TRBD1. Germline V gene lookup returns CDR1 SNHLY and CDR2 FYNNEI. This CDR3 contains 13 residues. V trimming: 3 bases; J trimming: 7 bases; junction bases outside the gene matches: 5. The CDR3 here is CASSEGQTFEAFF. The CDR3, as DNA: TGTGCCAGCAGTGAGGGACAGACCTTTGAAGCTTTCTTT.

By share, this clone counts as medium-sized. The chain carries TRBV5-1 and TRBJ2-1; the D is unclear. This CDR3 is 13 amino acids long. V gave up 2 bases and J gave up 1 base, with 4 bases separating them. Germline assignment: CDR1 SGHRS and CDR2 YFSETQ. DNA for the CDR3: TGCGCCAGCAGCTTAACGTCCTACAATGAGCAGTTCTTC. Its translation is CASSLTSYNEQFF.

Judged by abundance, this clone is medium-sized. The chain has TRBV27 and TRBJ2-7, with a weak D call TRBD1 (5 bases). Deletions cut 3 bases from V and 4 bases from J, with 10 bases between. The CDR3 runs 13 residues. The germline V gene has CDR1 MNHEY and CDR2 SMNVEV (reference sequence). The CDR3 protein is CASSFHQGYEQYF. Here the CDR3 DNA reads TGTGCCAGCAGTTTTCACCAGGGATACGAGCAGTACTTC.

This clone turned up a few times. The V gene is TRBV14, the J gene TRBJ2-1; no clear D. The CDR3 totals 13 residues. Germline V gene data show CDR1 as SGHDN and CDR2 as FVKESK. Trimming stripped 5 bases from V and 4 bases from J, with 9 bases between. CDR3: CASSWSLYNEQFF. Here the CDR3 DNA reads TGTGCCAGCAGCTGGAGCCTATACAATGAGCAGTTCTTC. Full variable domain (outside the CDR3, taken from reference TRBV14 and TRBJ2-1): EAGVTQFPSHSVIEKGQTVTLRCDPISGHDNLYWYRRVMGKEIKFLLHFVKESKQDESGMPNNRFLAERTGGTYSTLKVQPAELEDSGVYFCASSWSLYNEQFFGPGTRLTVL.

By sample share, this clone is medium-sized. V is TRBV9 and J is TRBJ1-1; no reliable D call. V lost 2 bases and J 7 bases, leaving 12 bases between the germline ends. The CDR3 covers 13 residues. Germline V gene data show CDR1 as SGDLS and CDR2 as YYNGEE. CDR3 in DNA: TGTGCCAGCAGCGTCGGGGTAGCTTTTGAAGCTTTCTTT. Its protein product is CASSVGVAFEAFF.

The genes are TRBV10-3 and TRBJ2-1; D call uncertain. V lost 4 bases to trimming and J lost 3 bases, with 4 bases between them. The CDR3 totals 12 residues. Germline assignment: CDR1 ENHRY and CDR2 SYGVKD. The CDR3: CAISVIYNEQFF. The CDR3 coding sequence is TGTGCCATCAGTGTAATCTACAATGAGCAGTTCTTC.

The V gene is TRBV5-4, the J gene TRBJ2-3; 9 bases line up with TRBD1. CDR1 and CDR2 (germline): SGHNT, YYREEE (reference sequence). This CDR3 contains 15 residues. V was clipped by 2 bases and J by 7 bases; unmatched bases: 8. For the CDR3, the DNA is TGTGCCAGCAGCTTAGTACAGGGGGCTCTTAATACGCAGTATTTT. Translating gives CASSLVQGALNTQYF.

This clone is categorized as medium-sized (0.01 to 0.1%). V and J are TRBV29-1 and TRBJ2-7; possibly TRBD2 for D (6 bases). The CDR3 is made up of 18 amino acids. Germline assignment: CDR1 SQVTM and CDR2 ANQGSEA. V was clipped by 4 bases and J by 1 base, with 26 bases between them. The CDR3 DNA reads as TGCAGCGTTGTACTCTATCGCGGGATGGAGTTTTCGTCCTACGAGCAGTACTTC. Translation gives CSVVLYRGMEFSSYEQYF.

The chain combines TRBV5-4 with TRBJ1-5; no clear D. Deletions cut 2 bases from V and 7 bases from J, with 7 bases between. This CDR3 region has 12 residues. CDR1 is SGHNT, CDR2 YYREEE, per germline (reference sequence). CDR3: CASSLGPQPQHF. The CDR3 DNA reads TGTGCCAGCAGCTTAGGTCCCCAGCCCCAGCATTTT.

The chain uses TRBV27 and TRBJ2-5; D unclear. CDR1 and CDR2 from the germline V gene are MNHEY and SMNVEV (reference sequence). The germline V and J ends were trimmed by 2 bases and 5 bases, with 12 bases remaining between them. This CDR3 has 14 amino acids. The CDR3 DNA reads as TGTGCCAGCAGTTTAGCGCCCCTGACGGAGACCCAGTACTTC. As protein: CASSLAPLTETQYF.

Sample share makes this clone medium-sized (0.01 to 0.1%). For the CDR3, the DNA is TGTGCCAGCAGTATAAGGGACAGGGGGCGCCGGTTTAACTATGGCTACACCTTC. It specifies CASSIRDRGRRFNYGYTF. The chain recombines TRBV5-8 with TRBJ1-2; 12 nucleotides align to TRBD1. Germline-derived CDR1 and CDR2 are SGHTS and YDEGEE. V shed 5 bases and J 1 base; nucleotides not matched to a gene: 12. CDR3 length equals 18 residues.

This clone ranks as medium-sized. V usage is TRBV9 and J usage is TRBJ2-3; 8 positions match TRBD1. The CDR3 length is 16 residues. J lost 0 bases, V lost 2 bases, and 5 bases had no gene match. CDR1 and CDR2 (germline): SGDLS, YYNGEE. CDR3 DNA: TGTGCCAGCAGCGTTGCAGGGGGCTCAAGCACAGATACGCAGTATTTT. Translating gives CASSVAGGSSTDTQYF.

Concerning this clone: The junction and the germline gene differ at one end; a read error may be behind it. The chain joins TRBV5-4 to TRBJ1-2; D uncertain. Germline CDR1 and CDR2: SGHNT and YYREEE (reference sequence). The CDR3 is made up of 13 amino acids. The CDR3 sequence is CTSSAKPNCGYTF. The CDR3, as DNA: TGTACCAGCAGCGCAAAACCTAACTGTGGCTACACCTTC.

This chain links TRBV7-8 with TRBJ1-1; D is undetermined. Per the germline V gene, CDR1 is SGHVS and CDR2 is FQNEAQ. The CDR3 has 16 residues. Trimming took off 6 bases at V and 2 bases at J, with 19 bases between the two ends. In nucleotides, the CDR3 is TGTGCCAGCAGATATCCCGACCGGGAGGGAAACACTGAAGCTTTCTTT. Translation: CASRYPDREGNTEAFF.

This clone has a handful of counts. The V call is TRBV7-9, the J call TRBJ1-5, with 7 bases identical to TRBD1. CDR3 length equals 15 residues. V dropped 0 bases and J dropped 4; count of bases not matched to a gene: 3. CDR1 is SEHNR and CDR2 is FQNEAQ in the germline V gene (reference sequence). Written as DNA, the CDR3 is TGTGCCAGCAGCTTAGCCCCGGGACAGAATCAGCCCCAGCATTTT. This sequence encodes CASSLAPGQNQPQHF.

This rearrangement joins TRBV29-1 to TRBJ2-1, with 11 bases lining up with TRBD1. CDR1 is SQVTM, CDR2 ANQGSEA, per germline. The CDR3 length is 13 residues. With V trimmed by 7 bases and J by 7 bases, 6 bases remained unmatched. The CDR3: CSAGTGGPNEQFF. The CDR3, as DNA: TGCAGCGCCGGGACAGGGGGACCAAATGAGCAGTTCTTC.

This chain links TRBV19 with TRBJ2-3; D gene uncertain. This CDR3 contains 12 residues. The germline CDR1 and CDR2 sequences are LNHDA and SQIVND (reference sequence). Between the trimmed V and J ends, which lost 6 bases and 0 bases, there was a span of 4 bases. This CDR3 is CASSMSTDTQYF. The CDR3 DNA reads as TGTGCCAGTAGCATGAGCACAGATACGCAGTATTTT.

The chain joins TRBV4-1 to TRBJ2-1; tentative D call: TRBD2 (5 bases). The germline V and J ends were trimmed by 6 bases and 3 bases, with 12 bases remaining between them. The CDR3 length is 14 residues. Germline CDR1 and CDR2: MGHRA and YSYEKL. The DNA of the CDR3 is TGCGCCAGCAGACTAGGAGGACTCTACAATGAGCAGTTCTTC. This sequence encodes CASRLGGLYNEQFF.

By sample share, this clone is medium-sized (0.01 to 0.1%). The chain joins TRBV13 to TRBJ2-7; 8 bases align to TRBD1. With 3 bases clipped from V and 0 bases from J, the junction kept 4 bases outside the gene matches. The length of the CDR3 is 15 residues. Germline loops: CDR1 PRHDT, CDR2 FYEKMQ (reference sequence). CDR3 loop: CASSFGDRSSYEQYF. DNA of the CDR3: TGTGCCAGCAGCTTTGGGGACAGGAGCTCCTACGAGCAGTACTTC.

The V call is TRBV7-6, the J call TRBJ2-7; the match to TRBD2 covers 11 bases. V trimming: 2 bases; J trimming: 2 bases; junction bases outside the gene matches: 5. The CDR3 is 16 residues long. The germline CDR1 and CDR2 sequences are SGHVS and FNYEAQ. CDR3 sequence reads: CASSLTGTSGTYEQYF. Here the CDR3 DNA reads TGTGCCAGCAGCTTAACCGGGACTAGCGGAACCTACGAGCAGTACTTC.

The chain is built from TRBV9 and TRBJ1-5; the match to TRBD1 covers 10 bases. V trimming: 2 bases; J trimming: 5 bases; junction bases outside the gene matches: 13. The CDR3 loop spans 18 amino acids. Germline CDR1 reads SGDLS; CDR2 reads YYNGEE. The CDR3 reads CASSVDRGRKVGHQPQHF. The CDR3 bases are TGTGCCAGCAGCGTCGACAGGGGGCGGAAGGTGGGTCATCAGCCCCAGCATTTT. Variable domain in full (rest from reference TRBV9 and TRBJ1-5): DSGVTQTPKHLITATGQRVTLRCSPRSGDLSVYWYQQSLDQGLQFLIQYYNGEERAKGNILERFSAQQFPDLHSELNLSSLELGDSALYFCASSVDRGRKVGHQPQHFGDGTRLSIL.

The chain carries TRBV7-6 and TRBJ2-5; TRBD2 matches at 11 bases. Matching the DNA end better, TRBJ2-7 makes the J call doubtful. Germline V gene sequence: CDR1 SGHVS, CDR2 FNYEAQ. CDR3 length: 16 amino acids. The DNA for the CDR3 is TGTGCCAGCAGCTTAGCTAGCGGGAGGGCCCCCTACGAGCAGTACTTC. Translated: CASSLASGRAPYEQYF.

Concerning this clone itself: An end of the junction differs from the germline gene, which may be a read error. For the CDR3, the DNA is TGTGCCAGCAGCTTGGGACTAGCCCCAGATGCGCAGTATTTT. This codes for CASSLGLAPDAQYF. The chain employs TRBV5-5 and TRBJ2-3; 7 nucleotides match TRBD2. The germline gives CDR1 SGHKS, CDR2 YYEKEE (reference sequence). This CDR3 has 14 residues.

By frequency in the sample, this clone is medium-sized (0.01 to 0.1%). The CDR3 DNA reads TGTGCCTGGGATGATTCCTCCTACAATGAGCAGTTCTTC. Translation gives CAWDDSSYNEQFF. The chain carries TRBV30 and TRBJ2-1; D unclear. In germline, CDR1 is GTSNPN, CDR2 SVGIG (reference sequence). The CDR3 totals 13 residues. The ends were cut back, 5 bases at V and 0 bases at J, with 8 bases in the middle.